The following is a T cell receptor beta chain sequence with its context. Its antigen is not known. The record originates from a study of cytomegalovirus exposure and HLA in healthy donors. Study-level points and caveats: Later on, an analysis found that several of the most significant clusters appeared to be linked to common viral pathogens, which included parvovirus B19. Published work reported that the classifier diagnosed cytomegalovirus status with high specificity and sensitivity. Among TCR beta chains, those listed as cytomegalovirus-associated numbered 164.

The CDR3 contains 22 residues. The V gene's germline CDR1 is SGHTA and CDR2 FQGTGA. The J segment lost 0 bases and the V segment lost 4 bases, leaving 22 bases of the junction unmatched. In the PCR, 60 Vbeta and 13 Jbeta primers were used. Original data processing: Some 9.9 million shared chains were among approximately 87 million unique TCR beta chains counted in a later analysis. Data came from immunoSEQ multiplex PCR; TCRdb stores just in-frame clones and leaves some out. D and trimming come from the DNA, and the V and J calls and clone size come from that table. This sample's table reports around 70,000 clones.

The chain links TRBV7-3 to TRBJ1-3, with TRBD1 matching 9 bases. The sequence came from a female donor in good health and CMV-seropositive. Sequenced input: PBMCs. The DNA of the CDR3 is TGTGCCAGCAGCTCATGTGGGGACAGGGTGCATACTTGGGTTCACTCTGGAAACACCATATATTTT. Amino acids: CASSSCGDRVHTWVHSGNTIYF.